Below are 18 T cell receptor beta chains sequenced from a single sample in a study of PD-L1 blockade in urothelial cancer. The time point denotes: pretreatment peripheral blood. Generated by immunoSEQ multiplex PCR, the TCRdb table keeps only in-frame clones and is missing some. The data hold fewer than 100,000 clones, with around 85% observed a single time. The source was PBMCs, collected around atezolizumab (anti-PD-L1) treatment. Source of these receptors: a man aged 40-55 years with urothelial cancer.

CDR3 region: CASSEVVSSFNQPQHF. The CDR3 region has the DNA TGTGCCAGCAGTGAAGTAGTTTCCTCGTTCAATCAGCCCCAGCATTTT. V usage is TRBV6-1 and J usage is TRBJ1-5; no reliable D call. The CDR3 loop spans 16 amino acids. The ends were cut back, 1 base at V and 3 bases at J, with 13 bases in the middle. CDR1 and CDR2 from the germline V gene are MNHNS and SASEGT.

The gene calls are TRBV7-9 and TRBJ2-3; weak D call: TRBD2 (5 bases). V lost 3 bases and J lost 4, with 8 bases in between. The CDR3 sequence is 13 residues long. Per the germline V gene, CDR1 is SEHNR and CDR2 is FQNEAQ (reference sequence). The CDR3 sequence is CASSFDSADTQYF. The CDR3 DNA reads TGTGCCAGCAGCTTCGATAGCGCAGATACGCAGTATTTT.

The chain employs TRBV15 and TRBJ2-2, with 13 bases fitting TRBD2. The CDR3 sequence is 19 residues long. Trimming took 1 base from V and 8 from J; bases not matched to a gene: 13. Germline CDR1 LNHNV, CDR2 YYDKDF (reference sequence). CDR3 sequence: CATSRVFKAGLAGSGELFF. In nucleotides, the CDR3 is TGTGCCACCAGCAGAGTCTTCAAGGCGGGACTAGCGGGATCGGGGGAGCTGTTTTTT. The variable domain in full, completed from reference TRBV15 and TRBJ2-2, reads DAMVIQNPRYQVTQFGKPVTLSCSQTLNHNVMYWYQQKSSQAPKLLFHYYDKDFNNEADTPDNFQSRRPNTSFCFLDIRSPGLGDTAMYLCATSRVFKAGLAGSGELFFGEGSRLTVL.

This rearrangement joins TRBV20-1 to TRBJ2-1, with D tentatively TRBD2 (6 bases). Trimming took off 1 base at V and 8 bases at J, with 6 bases between the two ends. This CDR3 region has 11 residues. The germline V gene has CDR1 DFQATT and CDR2 SNEGSKA (reference sequence). The CDR3: CSARAGDEQFF. In DNA, the CDR3 is TGCAGTGCTAGAGCGGGGGATGAGCAGTTCTTC.

This clone is a singleton in its sample. The chain carries TRBV30 and TRBJ1-3; the D is unclear. The CDR3 sequence is 15 residues long. The V and J ends lost 4 bases and 8 bases respectively, with 21 bases between them. Germline CDR1 and CDR2: GTSNPN and SVGIG (reference sequence). In DNA, the CDR3 is TGTGCCTGGAAAGGTCGGCCCCCCGAGGGAGACACCATATATTTT. This codes for CAWKGRPPEGDTIYF.

The rearrangement joins TRBV28 to TRBJ1-3; D not certain. The CDR3 contains 16 residues. V gave up 3 bases and J gave up 0 bases, with 12 bases separating them. CDR1 MDHEN and CDR2 SYDVKM come from the germline V gene. For the CDR3, the DNA is TGTGCCAGCAGTTTGACGGGAAGAGGCTCTGGAAACACCATATATTTT. It is translated as CASSLTGRGSGNTIYF.

This chain joins TRBV4-2 and TRBJ2-1; a possible D gene is TRBD2 (6 bases). V shed 4 bases and J shed 9 bases, with 25 bases lying between them. This CDR3 spans 17 amino acids. Looked up from germline, CDR1 is LGHNA and CDR2 is YNFKEQ. The CDR3 reads CASSLKHGAGPFFEQFF. The CDR3 DNA reads TGTGCCAGCAGCCTTAAACATGGGGCGGGGCCATTCTTTGAGCAGTTCTTC.

This clone came up many times. The V gene is TRBV4-3, the J gene TRBJ2-1; 7 positions agree with TRBD1. J lost 7 bases, V lost 0 bases, and 6 bases had no gene match. This CDR3 comprises 15 residues. Germline CDR1 is LGHNA and CDR2 is YSLEER. CDR3 region: CASSQEGGWGNEQFF. The CDR3 DNA reads as TGCGCCAGCAGCCAAGAAGGGGGCTGGGGTAATGAGCAGTTCTTC.

V gene TRBV15 combines with J gene TRBJ2-2; 7 nucleotides line up with TRBD1. The trim removed 3 bases at V and 4 bases at J, leaving 11 bases unmatched. The CDR3 has 17 amino acids. CDR1 is LNHNV and CDR2 is YYDKDF in the germline V gene (reference sequence). The DNA for the CDR3 is TGTGCCACCAGCAGTCCCGGACAGGCCGTTCTCACCGGGGAGCTGTTTTTT. Translation: CATSSPGQAVLTGELFF.

CDR3 loop: CASLVAGTYEQYF. CDR3 nucleotide sequence: TGTGCCAGCTTAGTAGCGGGAACCTACGAGCAGTACTTC. The rearrangement uses TRBV2 and TRBJ2-7; 8 positions agree with TRBD2. V trimming: 8 bases; J trimming: 2 bases; junction bases outside the gene matches: 5. The CDR3 covers 13 residues. The germline gives CDR1 SNHLY, CDR2 FYNNEI.

The chain is built from TRBV5-4 and TRBJ2-2, with 7 bases that match TRBD2. The V gene end was trimmed by 9 bases and the J gene end by 10 bases; junction bases not matched to a gene: 12. The CDR3 totals 13 residues. CDR1 and CDR2 (germline): SGHNT, YYREEE (reference sequence). CDR3 residues: CATHPGEGPELFF. DNA for the CDR3: TGTGCCACCCACCCGGGGGAGGGCCCGGAGCTGTTTTTT.

This chain links TRBV25-1 with TRBJ1-5; 7 bases match TRBD1. V trimming: 4 bases; J trimming: 0 bases; junction bases outside the gene matches: 6. The CDR3 is 16 amino acids. Germline CDR1 reads MGHDK; CDR2 reads SYGVNS. The CDR3 nucleotides read TGTGCCAGCAGTGGACTACAGGGGAATAGCAATCAGCCCCAGCATTTT. Encoded protein: CASSGLQGNSNQPQHF.

The chain uses TRBV28 and TRBJ2-7; D might be TRBD2 (6 bases). This CDR3 region has 18 residues. V was pared by 6 bases and J by 4 bases, with 28 bases between. Germline CDR1 and CDR2: MDHEN and SYDVKM. The CDR3 region has the DNA TGTGCCAGCAGGGGGCCTAGCGTGGTCGGAGATATCATGTACGAGCAGTACTTC. Amino acid sequence: CASRGPSVVGDIMYEQYF. Drawing the rest from reference TRBV28 and TRBJ2-7, the complete variable domain is DVKVTQSSRYLVKRTGEKVFLECVQDMDHENMFWYRQDPGLGLRLIYFSYDVKMKEKGDIPEGYSVSREKKERFSLILESASTNQTSMYLCASRGPSVVGDIMYEQYFGPGTRLTVT.

The gene calls are TRBV5-4 and TRBJ2-3; 8 bases match TRBD2. The CDR3 sequence is 15 residues long. V lost 4 bases and J lost 4; bases outside the gene matches: 8. Germline V gene lookup returns CDR1 SGHNT and CDR2 YYREEE (reference sequence). The CDR3 region has the DNA TGTGCCAGCAGCCCCAGCGGGAGTCCCCCAGATACGCAGTATTTT. Protein sequence: CASSPSGSPPDTQYF.

The chain has TRBV29-1 and TRBJ2-2; D might be TRBD1 (6 bases). Trimming took off 7 bases at V and 3 bases at J, with 18 bases between the two ends. CDR3 length equals 15 residues. Germline CDR1 reads SQVTM; CDR2 reads ANQGSEA. The CDR3 nucleotides are TGCAGCGCCCGCGGTCAGGGGTCTCACACCGGGGAGCTGTTTTTT. It is translated as CSARGQGSHTGELFF.

The CDR3 coding sequence is TGTGCCAGCAGCCTATCGACAGGGTCCACTGAAGCTTTCTTT. Translated, it gives CASSLSTGSTEAFF. V is TRBV7-8 and J is TRBJ1-1, with 7 positions matching TRBD1. CDR3 length: 14 amino acids. The junction had 7 bases not matched to a gene; V was cut back by 5 bases and J by 4 bases. Germline values: CDR1 SGHVS, CDR2 FQNEAQ.

This clone was observed once. CDR3 sequence (DNA): TGTGCCTGGAGGTTCCGCGGGACGGGGTCCACCGAGCAGTACTTC. Translated: CAWRFRGTGSTEQYF. The chain links TRBV30 to TRBJ2-7, with D possibly TRBD2 on 6 matching bases. CDR3 length equals 15 residues. V was shortened by 3 bases and J by 6 bases, with 21 bases between the two germline ends. In germline, CDR1 is GTSNPN, CDR2 SVGIG (reference sequence).

The chain couples TRBV9 to TRBJ1-1; 9 bases agree with TRBD1. CDR1 and CDR2 from the germline V gene are SGDLS and YYNGEE. This CDR3 contains 15 residues. V gave up 2 bases and J gave up 4 bases; unmatched junction bases: 6. The CDR3, as DNA: TGTGCCAGCAGCGTGACAGGGGGTCTAATCACTGAAGCTTTCTTT. Its protein product is CASSVTGGLITEAFF.